A selection of T cell receptor beta chains follows, all from one sample in a study of vaccination effects on CD4 cells after COVID-19. What these receptors recognize is not known. The method was immunoSEQ multiplex PCR; TCRdb's version includes in-frame clones alone and lacks a portion of them. The sample holds roughly 42,000 clones; around 77% are singletons and the top ten take roughly 3.1%. The sample consisted of CD4+ T cells from PBMCs cultured with HCoV-NL63 spike peptides, taken before COVID-19 vaccination. Source of these receptors: a human donor who received a COVID-19 vaccine. Each CDR3 is given with its conserved first and last residue. A D gene is named only where the DNA matches it firmly. Expanded clones are given a class, and other clones once, few, many or no size at all.

CDR3 protein,CDR3 DNA,J gene,V gene,D gene,clone size
CASGGGRYGYTF,TGTGCCAGCGGCGGGGGTCGGTATGGCTACACCTTC,TRBJ1-2,TRBV28,-,-
CASSQTGVGTEAFF,TGTGCCAGCAGCCAGACAGGGGTGGGCACTGAAGCTTTCTTT,TRBJ1-1,TRBV3-1/TRBV3-2,TRBD1,-
CASSPRGQETQYF,TGTGCCAGCTCACCCAGGGGGCAAGAGACCCAGTACTTC,TRBJ2-5,TRBV18,TRBD1,once
CASSGLTNEKLFF,TGCGCCAGCAGCGGGCTGACTAATGAAAAACTGTTTTTT,TRBJ1-4,TRBV5-1,-,-
CASSLRSDRLDTQYF,TGTGCCAGCAGCTTAAGGTCGGATCGACTGGATACGCAGTATTTT,TRBJ2-3,TRBV7-6,-,-
CASRWTGLSTDTQYF,TGTGCCAGCCGGTGGACGGGACTTAGCACAGATACGCAGTATTTT,TRBJ2-3,TRBV2,-,-
CASSLPGGPTYGYTF,TGTGCCAGCTCACTTCCAGGGGGCCCGACCTATGGCTACACCTTC,TRBJ1-2,TRBV18,TRBD1,few
CASSLEGTRAADTQYF,TGTGCCAGCAGCTTGGAGGGGACTAGAGCCGCAGATACGCAGTATTTT,TRBJ2-3,TRBV5-4,TRBD2,-
CASSIWGTPNYGYTF,TGTGCCAGTAGTATCTGGGGGACACCTAACTATGGCTACACCTTC,TRBJ1-2,TRBV19,-,-
CASSYGGSVDTQYF,TGTGCCAGCAGTTACGGGGGTAGTGTAGATACGCAGTATTTT,TRBJ2-3,TRBV6-2/TRBV6-3,-,-
CASSIEGGTGELFF,TGTGCCAGTAGTATCGAAGGGGGCACCGGGGAGCTGTTTTTT,TRBJ2-2,TRBV19,-,-
CAWSVGEMGNSPLHF,TGTGCCTGGAGTGTAGGGGAAATGGGTAATTCACCCCTCCACTTT,TRBJ1-6,TRBV30,-,few
CASSHSPKNIQYF,TGTGCCAGCAGCCATTCCCCCAAAAACATTCAGTACTTC,TRBJ2-4,TRBV14,-,-
CASSFGGGGKNEQFF,TGTGCCAGCAGTTTCGGCGGGGGGGGGAAAAATGAGCAGTTCTTC,TRBJ2-1,TRBV28,TRBD2,-
CASSIGLGATRYF,TGTGCCAGCAGTATAGGTTTGGGAGCCACTAGGTACTTC,TRBJ2-5,TRBV3-1/TRBV3-2,-,-
CASREDGRDNEKLFF,TGCGCCAGCAGGGAGGACGGGCGAGATAATGAAAAACTGTTTTTT,TRBJ1-4,TRBV10-1,-,-
CASSEDLQETQYF,TGTGCCAGCAGCGAGGACCTCCAAGAGACCCAGTACTTC,TRBJ2-5,TRBV9,-,-
CASSYGQGKETQYF,TGTGCCAGCAGCTACGGACAGGGTAAAGAGACCCAGTACTTC,TRBJ2-5,TRBV7-9,TRBD1,-
CASSPSGGGRSPLHF,TGTGCCAGCAGCCCATCAGGGGGCGGGAGGTCACCCCTCCACTTT,TRBJ1-6,TRBV11-1,TRBD1,few
CASSLTGTGSGQPQHF,TGTGCCAGCAGCTTAACAGGAACAGGGTCGGGGCAGCCCCAGCATTTT,TRBJ1-5,TRBV7-8,-,-
CASRTGTGRNSPLHF,TGTGCCAGTAGAACCGGGACAGGGCGAAATTCACCCCTCCACTTT,TRBJ1-6,TRBV19,TRBD1,-
CASSEHRKGSAGQYF,TGTGCCAGCAGTGAACACAGAAAAGGTTCAGCGGGGCAGTATTTT,TRBJ2-3,TRBV6-1,-,-
CASSFDREAYGYTF,TGTGCCAGCAGCTTCGACAGGGAGGCCTATGGCTACACCTTC,TRBJ1-2,TRBV5-8,TRBD1,-
CASSLQAGGLYNEQFF,TGCGCCAGCAGCCTTCAAGCGGGGGGGCTATACAATGAGCAGTTCTTC,TRBJ2-1,TRBV5-1,TRBD2,-